The rows below give T cell receptor beta chains drawn from one sample of a study of cytomegalovirus exposure and HLA in healthy donors. The method was immunoSEQ multiplex PCR; TCRdb's version includes in-frame clones alone and lacks a portion of them. The repertoire consists of under 95,000 clones, with approximately 90% occurring once and the leading ten covering roughly 2.1%. Sequenced input: PBMCs. Receptors originate from a man aged 30 to 39 in good health and CMV-seronegative. The CDR3 runs from the conserved cysteine through the conserved F or W. Each record gives: J gene, clone size, D gene, V gene, CDR3 protein, CDR3 DNA. The D gene is left open where the match is weak. The size entry is marked missing in some rows and otherwise reads once, few, many or a size class.

TRBJ2-1 | NA | TRBD1 | TRBV7-6 | CASSFRTGSYNEQFF | TGTGCCAGCAGCTTCCGGACAGGCTCCTACAATGAGCAGTTCTTC
TRBJ2-3 | once | TRBD1 | TRBV6-5 | CASSLGQGIRDTQYF | TGTGCCAGCAGTCTGGGACAGGGGATACGGGATACGCAGTATTTT
TRBJ2-7 | NA | TRBD2 | TRBV5-1 | CASSWTSGSHEQYF | TGCGCCAGCAGCTGGACTAGCGGGAGCCACGAGCAGTACTTC
TRBJ2-1 | NA | NA | TRBV30 | CAWSGIGPTSSYNEQFF | TGTGCCTGGAGCGGGATCGGGCCGACCAGCTCCTACAATGAGCAGTTCTTC
TRBJ2-2 | NA | TRBD2 | TRBV9 | CASSPHSGEGGELFF | TGTGCCAGCAGCCCCCACTCGGGGGAGGGCGGGGAGCTGTTTTTT
TRBJ1-3 | NA | NA | TRBV9 | CASSPRMTVSGNTIYF | TGTGCCAGCAGCCCAAGGATGACAGTTTCTGGAAACACCATATATTTT
TRBJ2-2 | NA | NA | TRBV7-7 | CASSLGGTNTGELFF | TGTGCTAGCAGCTTAGGAGGGACTAACACCGGGGAGCTGTTTTTT
TRBJ1-5 | NA | NA | TRBV28 | CASSLVGGRGLSQPQHF | TGTGCCAGCAGTTTGGTCGGTGGCAGGGGATTGAGTCAGCCCCAGCATTTT
TRBJ1-6 | NA | NA | TRBV9 | CASSGGRQESSYNSPLHF | TGTGCCAGCAGCGGGGGACGACAGGAAAGCTCCTATAATTCACCCCTCCACTTT
TRBJ1-3 | NA | TRBD1 | TRBV5-5 | CASSQTGLYTIYF | TGTGCCAGCAGCCAGACAGGGTTGTACACCATATATTTT
TRBJ1-5 | NA | TRBD1 | TRBV2 | CASSLTGDGNQPQHF | TGTGCCAGCAGCCTTACAGGGGATGGCAATCAGCCCCAGCATTTT
TRBJ1-2 | NA | TRBD1 | TRBV4-1 | CASSSRQGADYGYTF | TGCGCCAGCAGCTCCCGACAGGGGGCTGACTATGGCTACACCTTC
TRBJ2-7 | few | NA | TRBV15 | CATKGLAGSHYEQYF | TGTGCCACCAAGGGACTGGCGGGGAGCCACTACGAGCAGTACTTC
TRBJ1-6 | NA | NA | TRBV10-1 | CASSRDRNGSPLHF | TGCGCCAGCAGCAGAGACAGGAACGGTTCACCCCTCCACTTT
TRBJ1-2 | NA | NA | TRBV11-2 | CASSLDGASGGYTF | TGTGCCAGCAGCTTAGATGGGGCCTCTGGGGGCTACACCTTC
TRBJ2-7 | NA | TRBD1 | TRBV19 | CASTGQRNYEQYF | TGTGCCAGTACGGGACAGCGAAACTACGAGCAGTACTTC
TRBJ2-7 | NA | NA | TRBV5-1 | CASSLVGGYEQYF | TGCGCCAGCTCCTTAGTGGGGGGCTACGAGCAGTACTTC
TRBJ1-2 | NA | TRBD1 | TRBV6-5 | CASSPGGEIGGYTF | TGTGCCAGCAGCCCAGGGGGCGAGATTGGTGGCTACACCTTC
TRBJ2-7 | NA | TRBD2 | TRBV30 | CAWSGSGSGSWAYEQYF | TGTGCCTGGAGTGGTTCGGGTAGCGGGAGCTGGGCCTACGAGCAGTACTTC
TRBJ1-6 | NA | TRBD1 | TRBV9 | CASSEQGSSYNSPLHF | TGTGCCAGCAGCGAACAGGGGAGCTCCTATAATTCACCCCTCCACTTT
TRBJ1-1 | once | NA | TRBV6-1 | CASSALQGSTEAFF | TGTGCCAGCAGTGCCCTTCAGGGGAGCACTGAAGCTTTCTTT
TRBJ2-7 | NA | NA | TRBV11-2 | CASSQGRVATYEQYF | TGCGCCAGCAGCCAGGGTCGGGTCGCAACCTACGAGCAGTACTTC
TRBJ2-7 | NA | NA | TRBV5-6 | CASSRGMEGYEQYF | TGTGCCAGCAGTCGAGGGATGGAAGGCTACGAGCAGTACTTC
TRBJ2-7 | NA | NA | TRBV6-5 | CASSYSRRSYEQYF | TGTGCCAGCAGTTACTCGAGGCGCTCCTACGAGCAGTACTTC
TRBJ1-1 | NA | NA | TRBV10-3 | CAISEATGTEAFF | TGTGCCATCAGTGAGGCAACCGGGACAGAAGCTTTCTTT
TRBJ2-2 | once | NA | TRBV30 | CAWSGRSTGELFF | TGTGCCTGGAGTGGGAGAAGCACCGGGGAGCTGTTTTTT
TRBJ2-1 | NA | NA | TRBV6-1 | CASSESQGSYNEQFF | TGTGCCAGCAGTGAAAGCCAGGGGTCCTACAATGAGCAGTTCTTC
TRBJ2-7 | once | NA | TRBV7-3 | CASSLQPGNEQYF | TGTGCCAGCAGCTTGCAGCCGGGGAACGAGCAGTACTTC
TRBJ2-1 | NA | TRBD2 | TRBV9 | CASSVGGLVSYNEQFF | TGTGCCAGCAGCGTAGGGGGACTAGTCTCCTACAATGAGCAGTTCTTC
TRBJ1-1 | NA | NA | TRBV19 | CASSSRTEAFF | TGTGCCAGTAGCAGTCGAACTGAAGCTTTCTTT
TRBJ1-1 | NA | NA | TRBV19 | CATKTVRNTEAFF | TGTGCCACTAAGACAGTCCGGAACACTGAAGCTTTCTTT
TRBJ1-2 | NA | NA | TRBV6-1 | CASSVLGRANYGYTF | TGTGCCAGCAGTGTTCTGGGCAGGGCGAACTATGGCTACACCTTC
TRBJ1-2 | NA | TRBD1 | TRBV7-8 | CASSLARTGANGYTF | TGTGCCAGCAGCTTAGCGCGGACAGGGGCAAACGGCTACACCTTC
TRBJ2-1 | NA | TRBD2 | TRBV10-3 | CATQSGSFYNEQFF | TGTGCCACCCAGAGCGGGAGTTTCTACAATGAGCAGTTCTTC
TRBJ1-2 | NA | NA | TRBV15 | CATSRTTGMGGYTF | TGTGCCACCAGCAGGACCACAGGGATGGGTGGCTACACCTTC
TRBJ2-3 | NA | NA | TRBV7-6 | CASSQGQLGTDTQYF | TGTGCCAGCAGCCAAGGACAGCTGGGCACAGATACGCAGTATTTT
TRBJ2-3 | once | NA | TRBV5-1 | CASSLATVRSTDTQYF | TGCGCCAGCAGCTTGGCCACAGTACGGAGCACAGATACGCAGTATTTT
TRBJ2-1 | NA | NA | TRBV20-1 | CSARGYNEQFF | TGCAGTGCCCGGGGGTACAATGAGCAGTTCTTC
TRBJ1-3 | NA | TRBD1 | TRBV14 | CASSGTGRNTIYF | TGTGCCAGCAGCGGGACAGGGCGGAACACCATATATTTT
TRBJ2-7 | NA | NA | TRBV6-1 | CASRHPYEQYF | TGTGCCAGCAGACATCCCTACGAGCAGTACTTC
TRBJ2-2 | few | NA | TRBV9 | CASSVRSPTGELFF | TGTGCCAGCAGCGTAAGGAGCCCCACCGGGGAGCTGTTTTTT
TRBJ2-7 | NA | TRBD2 | TRBV6-6 | CASAAGRDYEQYF | TGTGCCAGCGCCGCGGGGAGGGATTACGAGCAGTACTTC
TRBJ1-5 | NA | TRBD1 | TRBV10-3 | CAISDPDRGAERYSNQPQHF | TGTGCCATCAGTGACCCAGACAGGGGGGCCGAACGTTATAGCAATCAGCCCCAGCATTTT
TRBJ2-5 | NA | TRBD1 | TRBV9 | CASSVDGRGRETQYF | TGTGCCAGCAGCGTAGACGGCAGGGGGCGGGAGACCCAGTACTTC
TRBJ1-1 | NA | NA | TRBV28 | CASSPFGGNGMNTEAFF | TGTGCCAGCAGCCCCTTCGGAGGGAACGGCATGAACACTGAAGCTTTCTTT